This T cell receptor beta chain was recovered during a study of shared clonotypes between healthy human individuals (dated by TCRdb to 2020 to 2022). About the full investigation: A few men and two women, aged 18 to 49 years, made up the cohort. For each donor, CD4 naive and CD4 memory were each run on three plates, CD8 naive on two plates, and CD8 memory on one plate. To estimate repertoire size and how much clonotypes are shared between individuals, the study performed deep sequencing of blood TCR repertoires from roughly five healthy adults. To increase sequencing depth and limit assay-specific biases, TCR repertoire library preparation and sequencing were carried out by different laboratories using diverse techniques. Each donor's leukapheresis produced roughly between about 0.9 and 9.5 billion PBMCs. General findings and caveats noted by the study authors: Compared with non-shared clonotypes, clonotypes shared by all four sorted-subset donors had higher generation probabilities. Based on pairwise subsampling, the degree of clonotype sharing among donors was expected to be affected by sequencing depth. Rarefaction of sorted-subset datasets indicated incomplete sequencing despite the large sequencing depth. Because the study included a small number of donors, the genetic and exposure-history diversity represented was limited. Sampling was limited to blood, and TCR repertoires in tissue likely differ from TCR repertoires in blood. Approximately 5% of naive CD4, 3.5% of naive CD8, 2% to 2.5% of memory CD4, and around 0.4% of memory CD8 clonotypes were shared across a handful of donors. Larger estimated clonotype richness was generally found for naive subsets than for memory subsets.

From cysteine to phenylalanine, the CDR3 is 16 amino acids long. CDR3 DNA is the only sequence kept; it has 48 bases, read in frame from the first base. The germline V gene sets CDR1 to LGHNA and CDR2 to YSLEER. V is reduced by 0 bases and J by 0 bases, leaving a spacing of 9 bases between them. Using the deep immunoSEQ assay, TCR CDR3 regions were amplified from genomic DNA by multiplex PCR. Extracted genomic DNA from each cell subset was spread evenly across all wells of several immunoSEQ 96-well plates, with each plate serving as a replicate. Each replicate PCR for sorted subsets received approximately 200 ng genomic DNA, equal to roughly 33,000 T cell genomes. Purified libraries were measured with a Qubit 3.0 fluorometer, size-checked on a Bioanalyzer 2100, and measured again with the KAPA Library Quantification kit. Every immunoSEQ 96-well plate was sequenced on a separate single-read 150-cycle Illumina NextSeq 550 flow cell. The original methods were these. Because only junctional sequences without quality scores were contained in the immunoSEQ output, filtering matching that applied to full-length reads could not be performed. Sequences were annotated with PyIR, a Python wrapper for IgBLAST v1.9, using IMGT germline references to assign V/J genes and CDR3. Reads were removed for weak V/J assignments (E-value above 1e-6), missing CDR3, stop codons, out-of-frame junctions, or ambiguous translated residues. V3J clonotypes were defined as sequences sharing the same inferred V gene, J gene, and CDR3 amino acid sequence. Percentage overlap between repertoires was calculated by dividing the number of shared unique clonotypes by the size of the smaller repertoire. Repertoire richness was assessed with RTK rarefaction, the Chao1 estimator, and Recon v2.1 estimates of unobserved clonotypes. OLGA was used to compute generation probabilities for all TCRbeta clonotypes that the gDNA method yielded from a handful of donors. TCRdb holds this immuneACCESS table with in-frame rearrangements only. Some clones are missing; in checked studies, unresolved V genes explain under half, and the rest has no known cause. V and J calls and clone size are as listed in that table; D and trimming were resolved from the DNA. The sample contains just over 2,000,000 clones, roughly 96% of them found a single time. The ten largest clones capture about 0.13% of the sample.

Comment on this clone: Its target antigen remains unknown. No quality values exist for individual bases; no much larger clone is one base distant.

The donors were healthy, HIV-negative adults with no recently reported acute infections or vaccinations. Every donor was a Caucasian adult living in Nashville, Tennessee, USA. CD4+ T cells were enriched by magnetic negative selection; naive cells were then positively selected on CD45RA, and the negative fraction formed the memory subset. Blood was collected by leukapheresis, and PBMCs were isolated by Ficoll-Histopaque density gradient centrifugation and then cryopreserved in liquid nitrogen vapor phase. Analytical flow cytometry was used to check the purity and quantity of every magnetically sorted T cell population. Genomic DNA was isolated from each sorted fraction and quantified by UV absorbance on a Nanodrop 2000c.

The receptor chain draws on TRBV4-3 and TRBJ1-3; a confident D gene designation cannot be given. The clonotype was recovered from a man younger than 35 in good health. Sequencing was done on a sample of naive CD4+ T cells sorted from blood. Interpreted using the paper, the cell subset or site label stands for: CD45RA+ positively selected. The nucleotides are TGCGCCAGCAGCCAAGATGACGGATTCTCTGGAAACACCATATATTTT. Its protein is CASSQDDGFSGNTIYF.